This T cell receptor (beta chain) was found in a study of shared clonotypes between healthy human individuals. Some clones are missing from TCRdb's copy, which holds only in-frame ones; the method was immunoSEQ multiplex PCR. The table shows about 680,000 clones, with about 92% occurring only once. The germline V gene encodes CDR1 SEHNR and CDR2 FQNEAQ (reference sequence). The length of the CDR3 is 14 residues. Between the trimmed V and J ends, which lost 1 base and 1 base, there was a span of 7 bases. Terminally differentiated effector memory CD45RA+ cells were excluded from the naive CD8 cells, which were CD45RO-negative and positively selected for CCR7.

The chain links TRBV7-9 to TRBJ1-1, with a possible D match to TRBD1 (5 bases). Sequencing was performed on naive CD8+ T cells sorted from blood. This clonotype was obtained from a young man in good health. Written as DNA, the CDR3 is TGTGCCAGCAGCTTAGAGCAGGGGAACACTGAAGCTTTCTTT. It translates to CASSLEQGNTEAFF.